This TCR beta chain was found in a study of graft-versus-host responses after intestinal transplantation (dated by TCRdb to the early 2020s). Background on the whole study: Recipients received multivisceral, liver-intestinal, or isolated intestinal transplants. Anti-thymocyte globulin induction was given to all recipients, followed by maintenance tacrolimus and steroids for approximately three years. A peak of at least 4% donor T cells among recipient peripheral blood mononuclear cells was the definition used for donor T cell macrochimerism. After intestinal transplantation, graft-versus-host and host-versus-graft alloreactive T cell clones in the graft, circulation and bone marrow were tracked using bulk TCR-beta CDR3 sequencing. Instead of going to the commercial service, samples from a few later patients were sequenced in-house on an Illumina MiSeq and processed with MiXCR. To identify alloreactive clones, pre-transplant mixed lymphocyte reaction products were sequenced and then compared with unstimulated pre-transplant donor and recipient T cells. The cohort enrolled 20 to 30 intestinal transplant recipients, one of whom was a retransplant, and 3 patients without pretransplant specimens were excluded.

Details on this clone: Its antigen remains undetermined. No qualities accompany the bases; no much larger clone lies one base away.

The sample's time point label, decoded: cells obtained before transplantation from donor or recipient. CD3+CD4+ and CD3+CD8+ populations were FACS-sorted from unstimulated pre-transplant donor and recipient cells taken from spleen or lymph nodes. Library prep was done by the immunoSEQ multiplex PCR assay. For most patients, genomic DNA was isolated with the Qiagen DNeasy Blood and Tissue Kit and sent frozen to Adaptive Biotechnologies for TCR sequencing. For most patients, high-throughput TCR-beta CDR3 sequencing of genomic DNA was performed by Adaptive Biotechnologies. Processing in the source paper ran as follows. TCR sequencing data for some 17 patients were retrieved from Adaptive's ImmunoSEQ software; a few other patients were processed with MiXCR and VDJtools. To correct CD4 versus CD8 sorting errors, any sequence found in both subsets at a frequency ratio below 5:1 was removed. CDR3 nucleotide sequences shared by donor and recipient were removed because the origin of these sequences could not be assigned. To count as alloreactive, a clone needed at least 2-fold expansion over unstimulated cells and a minimum CFSE-low frequency of 0.002% (template counts) or 0.001% (read counts). Clones detected in sequenced pre-transplant spleen, lymph node, or MLR CFSE-low populations of the donor or recipient were defined as mappable. The cumulative frequency of alloreactive clones was calculated as a percentage of all sequences, weighted by copy number. The source is immuneACCESS, and TCRdb retained only in-frame sequences with V and J called. Part of the clones is not carried over; for the studies checked, unresolved V genes explain less than half of this, and the remainder is unexplained. The V and J calls and the clone size are those of that table, but D and trimming were determined from the DNA. The sample data list around 110,000 clones, and 85% to 95% of these were observed just once. The ten largest clones capture more than 0.9% of the sample.

The junction carries 14 bases between V and J, which are trimmed by 1 base and 2 bases respectively. The CDR3 goes from the cysteine to the phenylalanine over 16 residues. The DNA shown is the 48-base CDR3, in frame from base 1. CDR1 is given as LGHNA and CDR2 as YNFKEQ, both from the germline V gene. Points the paper makes about the study in general: GvH clones were found in recipient bone marrow, and some of the GvH clones appeared earlier in ileal mucosa or blood, which is consistent with an intestinal mucosal origin. The conclusions were limited by the relatively low number and heterogeneity of the intestinal transplant patients. In patients with donor T cell macrochimerism, the allografts had high GvH to HvG T cell clonal ratios. Early after transplant, peak levels of circulating GvH clones were associated with declines in HvG clones.

This clonotype was sampled from a human donor who was the organ donor for an intestinal transplant. This chain joins TRBV4-2 to TRBJ1-1; a confident D gene designation cannot be given. Sequenced material: unstimulated CD8+ T cells sorted from spleen or lymph node cells, taken before transplant. The sequenced DNA: TGTGCCAGCAGCCAAGCGCCAGGACGGGGAAACACTGAAGCTTTCTTT. Its protein reads: CASSQAPGRGNTEAFF.